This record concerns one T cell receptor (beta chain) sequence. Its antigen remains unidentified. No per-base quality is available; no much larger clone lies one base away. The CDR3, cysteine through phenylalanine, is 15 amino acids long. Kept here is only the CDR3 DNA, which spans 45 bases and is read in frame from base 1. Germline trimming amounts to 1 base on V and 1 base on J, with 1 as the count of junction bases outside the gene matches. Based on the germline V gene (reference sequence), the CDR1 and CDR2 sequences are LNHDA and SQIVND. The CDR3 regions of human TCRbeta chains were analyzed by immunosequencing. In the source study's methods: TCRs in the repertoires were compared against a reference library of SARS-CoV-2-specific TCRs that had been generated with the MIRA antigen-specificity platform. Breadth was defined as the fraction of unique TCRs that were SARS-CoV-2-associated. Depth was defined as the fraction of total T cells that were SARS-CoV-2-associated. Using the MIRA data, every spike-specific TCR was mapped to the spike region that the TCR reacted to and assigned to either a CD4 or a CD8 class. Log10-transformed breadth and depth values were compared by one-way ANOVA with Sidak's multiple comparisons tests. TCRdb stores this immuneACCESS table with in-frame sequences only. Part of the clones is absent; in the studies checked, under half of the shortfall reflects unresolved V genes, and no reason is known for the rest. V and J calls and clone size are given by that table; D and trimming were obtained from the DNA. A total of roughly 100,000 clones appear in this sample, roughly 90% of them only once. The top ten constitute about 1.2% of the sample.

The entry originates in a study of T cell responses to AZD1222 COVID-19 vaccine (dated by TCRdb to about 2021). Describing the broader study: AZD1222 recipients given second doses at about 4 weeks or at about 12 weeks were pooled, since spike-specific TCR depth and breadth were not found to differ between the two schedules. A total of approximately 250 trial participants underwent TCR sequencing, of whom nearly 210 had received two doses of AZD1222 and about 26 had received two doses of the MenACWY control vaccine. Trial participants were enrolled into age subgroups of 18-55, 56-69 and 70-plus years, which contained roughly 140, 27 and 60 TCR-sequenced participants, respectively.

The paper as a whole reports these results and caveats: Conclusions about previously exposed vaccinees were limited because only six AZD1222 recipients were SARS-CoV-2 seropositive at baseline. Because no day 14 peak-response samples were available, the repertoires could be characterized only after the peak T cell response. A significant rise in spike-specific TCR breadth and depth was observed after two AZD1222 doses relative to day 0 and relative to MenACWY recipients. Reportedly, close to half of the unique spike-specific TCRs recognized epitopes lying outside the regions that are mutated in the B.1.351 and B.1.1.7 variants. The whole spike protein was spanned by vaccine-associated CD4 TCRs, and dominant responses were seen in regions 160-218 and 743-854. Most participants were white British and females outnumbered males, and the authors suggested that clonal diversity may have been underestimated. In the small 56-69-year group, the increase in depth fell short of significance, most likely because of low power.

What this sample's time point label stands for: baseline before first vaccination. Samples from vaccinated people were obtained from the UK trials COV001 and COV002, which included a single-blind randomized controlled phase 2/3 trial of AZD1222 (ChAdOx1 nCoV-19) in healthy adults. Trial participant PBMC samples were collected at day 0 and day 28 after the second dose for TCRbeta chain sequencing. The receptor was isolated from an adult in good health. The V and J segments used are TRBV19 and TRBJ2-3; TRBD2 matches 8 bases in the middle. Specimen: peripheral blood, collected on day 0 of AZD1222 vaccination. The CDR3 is CASSIGAGGTDTQYF. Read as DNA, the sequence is TGTGCCAGTAGTATAGGAGCGGGGGGCACAGATACGCAGTATTTT.